A single sample gave rise to the 27 T cell receptor beta chains below, sequenced in a study of T cell repertoires in cytomegalovirus infection (dated by TCRdb to between 2019 and 2020). Data came from an Illumina HiSeq 1500. TCRdb passed the public sequencing reads through fastp at Q25 and MiXCR, retaining productive beta sequences. Each CDR3 protein appears once, grouped with its most common genes and DNA. Here the sample has about 920,000 distinct CDR3 sequences; around 29% occur a single time. The ten largest account for 11% to 15% of the sample. The treatment or condition label of this sample denotes: in vitro stimulation with specific CMV peptide epitopes to enrich CMV-specific T cells. Antigens of these TCRs are unknown. Sequences were derived from cultured CD8+ T cells from PBMCs, sampled from culture after CMV antigen stimulation. The origin of the receptors is a human donor in good health (CMV status not recorded). Some clones in this sample may be carry-over from other donors' samples.

This clonotype occurred a few times. V and J are TRBV6-6 and TRBJ2-6, with 8 bases fitting TRBD1. CDR1 and CDR2 (germline): MNHNY, SVGAGI (reference sequence). The CDR3 covers 18 residues. Germline trimming cut 2 bases from V and 0 bases from J; bases unmatched to any gene: 6. In nucleotides, the CDR3 is TGTGCCAGCAGTTACATCCGGGGACAGGTCTCTGGGGCCAACGTCCTGACTTTC. Residues: CASSYIRGQVSGANVLTF.

This clonotype was seen repeatedly, ten times or more. This chain uses TRBV7-9 with TRBJ2-3; unclear D gene. CDR1 SEHNR and CDR2 FQNEAQ come from the germline V gene (reference sequence). This CDR3 is 14 amino acids long. Deletions cut 5 bases from V and 0 bases from J, with 9 bases between. This CDR3 is CASSLSISTDTQYF. The CDR3 bases are TGTGCCAGCAGCCTTTCTATCAGCACAGATACGCAGTATTTT.

This clonotype was seen more than once but under ten times. The V call is TRBV4-3, the J call TRBJ2-1, with D perhaps being TRBD1 or TRBD2 (6 bases each). This CDR3 spans 14 amino acids. Germline CDR1 is LGHNA and CDR2 is YSLEER. The germline V and J ends were trimmed by 4 bases and 9 bases, with 16 bases remaining between them. The CDR3 sequence: CASSLTLGGPEQFF. The CDR3 region has the DNA TGCGCCAGCAGCCTGACATTAGGGGGGCCTGAGCAGTTCTTC.

V usage is TRBV10-3 and J usage is TRBJ2-3, with TRBD2 matching 7 bases. This CDR3 is 20 amino acids long. Germline CDR1 is ENHRY and CDR2 is SYGVKD. V lost 6 bases to trimming and J lost 3 bases; unmatched junction nucleotides: 24. Here the CDR3 reads CAIRINTRQRGGLLTDTQYF. The CDR3 DNA reads as TGTGCCATCAGAATAAACACCCGACAGCGGGGAGGGTTGTTGACAGATACGCAGTATTTT.

This clonotype was recorded a few times. This chain links TRBV6-5 with TRBJ2-1; 11 bases align to TRBD2. Germline loops: CDR1 MNHEY, CDR2 SVGAGI. The length of the CDR3 is 17 residues. The V segment lost 4 bases and the J segment 3 bases; nucleotides outside the gene matches: 8. CDR3 DNA: TGTGCCAGCAGTTCTCCTCCACTAGCGGGGGACTACAATGAGCAGTTCTTC. Amino acids: CASSSPPLAGDYNEQFF.

This clonotype has a handful of counts. The rearrangement links TRBV7-9 to TRBJ2-4; 8 nucleotides line up with TRBD1. Germline V CDR1 and CDR2: SEHNR, FQNEAQ (reference sequence). V was pared by 10 bases and J by 0 bases, with 8 bases of the junction left unmatched. The CDR3 length is 15 residues. CDR3 coding DNA: TGTGCCACAGGGGGCTCGGCGGCAGCCAAAAACATTCAGTACTTC. Amino acid sequence: CATGGSAAAKNIQYF.

To note about this clonotype: A junction boundary mismatches the germline segment, possibly from a read error. The chain has TRBV4-1 and TRBJ2-2, with 8 bases lining up with TRBD2. The CDR3 covers 16 residues. Germline-derived CDR1 and CDR2 are MGHRA and YSYEKL. CDR3 loop: CASSRTGGPFTGELFF. Here the CDR3 DNA reads TGCGCCAGCAGCCGAACGGGGGGGCCTTTCACCGGGGAGTTGTTTTTT.

In this sample, this clonotype turned up a few times. The chain joins TRBV12-3 or TRBV12-4 to TRBJ1-2, with D possibly being TRBD1 (6 bases). This CDR3 comprises 16 residues. V lost 1 base and J 0 bases, leaving 12 bases between the germline ends. In nucleotides, the CDR3 is TGTGCCAGCAGTTTAGTACTGGACAGAGCTAACTATGGCTACACCTTC. Amino acid sequence: CASSLVLDRANYGYTF.

Concerning this clonotype itself: A read error may explain this, as a much larger clone is one base away. The chain has TRBV7-6 and TRBJ2-7; D possibly corresponds to TRBD1 (6 bases). Germline-derived CDR1 and CDR2 are SGHVS and FNYEAQ. Trimming pared 0 bases from V and 3 bases from J, leaving 9 bases between. The CDR3 consists of 14 residues. This CDR3 is CASSLADSLYEQYF. CDR3 DNA: TGTGCCAGCAGCTTAGCGGACAGCCTCTACGAGCAGTACTTC.

This clonotype has just a few counts. The V and J genes are TRBV19 and TRBJ2-7; possibly TRBD2 for D (5 bases). Trimming shortened V by 5 bases and J by 3 bases, and 11 bases separated the two germline ends. The CDR3 consists of 13 residues. The germline gives CDR1 LNHDA, CDR2 SQIVND (reference sequence). CDR3 bases: TGTGCCAGTAGTGGGGTGGAGGACTACGAGCAGTACTTC. It codes for CASSGVEDYEQYF.

The rearrangement joins TRBV27 to TRBJ2-2, with D perhaps TRBD2 (7 bases). The CDR3 runs 14 residues. V was pared by 7 bases and J by 4 bases, with 13 bases between. Germline V gene data show CDR1 as MNHEY and CDR2 as SMNVEV (reference sequence). CDR3 bases: TGTGCCAGCACGGAGGGAGGGGGCACCGGGGAGCTGTTTTTT. Amino acids: CASTEGGGTGELFF.

This clonotype was recorded a few times. The rearrangement joins TRBV7-6 to TRBJ1-3, with D perhaps matching TRBD1 (5 bases). CDR3 length equals 15 residues. CDR1 is SGHVS and CDR2 is FNYEAQ in the germline V gene. Trimming pared 5 bases from V and 0 bases from J, leaving 11 bases between. The CDR3 DNA sequence: TGTGCCAGCAGCCCGGAGGGACCCTCTGGAAACACCATATATTTT. Protein: CASSPEGPSGNTIYF.

This clonotype was detected only a few times. This sequence joins TRBV27 and TRBJ1-1; D is possibly TRBD1 (5 bases). Trimming took 3 bases from V and 5 from J, leaving 13 bases between them. CDR1 and CDR2 (germline): MNHEY, SMNVEV (reference sequence). The CDR3 is 14 amino acids. The chain's CDR3 is CASSFGSEGTEAFF. The CDR3 nucleotides read TGTGCCAGCAGTTTTGGTAGCGAGGGGACTGAAGCTTTCTTT.

This chain joins TRBV4-2 and TRBJ1-5; 8 bases are a match to TRBD1. In germline, CDR1 is LGHNA, CDR2 YNFKEQ. Losses at the gene ends were 2 bases for V and 4 bases for J; bases not matched to a gene: 16. The CDR3 contains 19 residues. CDR3 protein: CASSQRIRGQGGQNQPQHF. The CDR3 coding sequence is TGTGCCAGCAGCCAACGAATTAGAGGACAGGGCGGTCAGAATCAGCCCCAGCATTTT.

The chain is built from TRBV2 and TRBJ1-6; 7 bases are a match to TRBD1. This CDR3 contains 15 residues. Germline V CDR1 and CDR2: SNHLY, FYNNEI. With V trimmed by 4 bases and J by 9 bases, 9 bases remained unmatched. The CDR3 DNA reads TGTGCCAGCAGTGTCTACAGGGGTCCCACTTCACCCCTCCACTTT. Amino acid sequence: CASSVYRGPTSPLHF.

The rearrangement joins TRBV4-1 to TRBJ1-5; a possible D gene is TRBD1 (6 bases). The CDR3 totals 15 residues. Trimming removed 0 bases from V and 8 bases from J, with 14 bases in between. Germline-derived CDR1 and CDR2 are MGHRA and YSYEKL. The CDR3 reads CASSQDPGAGEPQHF. In nucleotides, the CDR3 is TGCGCCAGCAGCCAAGATCCAGGGGCCGGGGAGCCCCAGCATTTT.

In this sample, this clonotype turned up many times. This chain joins TRBV11-2 and TRBJ1-2, with D maybe TRBD1 (5 bases). Trimming removed 5 bases at V and 5 bases at J, with 12 bases between. The CDR3 totals 13 residues. Germline values: CDR1 SGHAT, CDR2 FQNNGV. In nucleotides, the CDR3 is TGTGCCAGCAGCCCCGGGACGTATTATGGCTACACCTTC. Translated: CASSPGTYYGYTF.

The genes are TRBV2 and TRBJ1-2; D is unresolved. This CDR3 contains 15 residues. Trimming shortened V by 3 bases and J by 3 bases, and 14 bases separated the two germline ends. In germline, CDR1 is SNHLY, CDR2 FYNNEI. CDR3 sequence reads: CASSDMTDWDYGYTF. CDR3 DNA sequence: TGTGCCAGCAGTGACATGACCGACTGGGACTATGGCTACACCTTC.

The CDR3 sequence is CASSQDLNSVQPQHF. CDR3 sequence (DNA): TGCGCCAGCAGCCAAGATCTTAACTCGGTCCAGCCCCAGCATTTT. The chain recombines TRBV4-3 with TRBJ1-5; D is unclear. Germline CDR1 reads LGHNA; CDR2 reads YSLEER. The CDR3 runs 15 residues. With 0 bases removed from V and 7 bases from J, the gap between germline ends came to 13 bases.

This clonotype has a handful of counts. The chain is built from TRBV4-1 and TRBJ1-1; tentatively, D is TRBD1 (5 bases). V lost 1 base to trimming and J lost 8 bases, with 23 bases between them. This CDR3 contains 17 residues. Germline loops: CDR1 MGHRA, CDR2 YSYEKL. As DNA, the CDR3 is TGCGCCAGCAGCCAAGGACCTGGACAAGACGCTACGAGAGAAGCTTTCTTT. It yields the protein CASSQGPGQDATREAFF.

CDR3 bases: TGTGCCAGCAGTTCCGGGACAGGGTTCGAGCAGTACTTC. It is translated as CASSSGTGFEQYF. The chain has TRBV27 and TRBJ2-7, with 9 positions matching TRBD1. The V and J ends lost 4 bases and 6 bases, in that order; junction bases with no gene match: 4. The V gene's germline CDR1 is MNHEY and CDR2 SMNVEV (reference sequence). The CDR3 has 13 residues.

The chain has TRBV6-8 and TRBJ2-1; D is possibly TRBD1 (6 bases). Deletions cut 6 bases from V and 8 bases from J, with 20 bases between. The CDR3 consists of 15 residues. CDR1 and CDR2 from the germline V gene are MNHGY and SAAAGT. The CDR3 region has the DNA TGTGCCAGCAGAGGACCAGGGGCTTTGGTGGATGAGCAGTTCTTC. This encodes CASRGPGALVDEQFF.

The chain carries TRBV5-6 and TRBJ1-2, with TRBD1 as a possible D gene (6 bases). The CDR3 extends over 17 amino acids. Germline V gives CDR1 SGHDT, CDR2 YYEEEE. The V and J ends lost 5 bases and 7 bases respectively, with 27 bases between them. Here the CDR3 reads CASSWRDRSQSPGGYTF. Written as DNA, the CDR3 is TGTGCCAGCAGTTGGCGAGACAGGTCTCAGTCACCGGGTGGCTACACCTTC. The full variable domain, rest sourced from reference TRBV5-6 and TRBJ1-2, is DAGVTQSPTHLIKTRGQQVTLRCSPKSGHDTVSWYQQALGQGPQFIFQYYEEEERQRGNFPDRFSGHQFPNYSSELNVNALLLGDSALYLCASSWRDRSQSPGGYTFGSGTRLTVV.

In this sample, this clonotype turned up once. The V gene is TRBV7-2, the J gene TRBJ1-4; D remains ambiguous. The V gene's germline CDR1 is SGHTA and CDR2 FQGNSA. This CDR3 comprises 12 residues. Trimming cost V 4 bases and J 8 bases, with 8 bases left between them. Here the CDR3 reads CASSYRTEKLFF. The CDR3 DNA reads TGTGCCAGCAGCTATCGCACAGAAAAACTGTTTTTT.

In its sample, this clonotype was seen a few times. The chain employs TRBV27 and TRBJ2-1; TRBD1 might be the D (6 bases). Per the germline V gene, CDR1 is MNHEY and CDR2 is SMNVEV (reference sequence). V lost 7 bases and J lost 9, with 22 bases in between. The CDR3 extends over 15 amino acids. CDR3 bases: TGTGCCAGCAAGTTTGGGGGCCTTATGCCTGTTGAGCAGTTCTTC. It yields the protein CASKFGGLMPVEQFF.

V usage is TRBV5-6 and J usage is TRBJ1-6, with 8 bases matching TRBD1. The CDR3 is made up of 17 amino acids. V was pared by 2 bases and J by 4 bases, with 8 bases of the junction left unmatched. The germline V gene has CDR1 SGHDT and CDR2 YYEEEE. The CDR3, as DNA: TGTGCCAGCAGCTTCGGGACAGGACTCTATTATAATTCACCCCTCCACTTT. It specifies CASSFGTGLYYNSPLHF. The whole variable domain, filled in from reference TRBV5-6 and TRBJ1-6, reads DAGVTQSPTHLIKTRGQQVTLRCSPKSGHDTVSWYQQALGQGPQFIFQYYEEEERQRGNFPDRFSGHQFPNYSSELNVNALLLGDSALYLCASSFGTGLYYNSPLHFGNGTRLTVT.

Notes on this clonotype: One end of the junction is discordant with germline, which a read error may explain. The V and J genes are TRBV12-3 or TRBV12-4 and TRBJ2-7, with unresolved D. This CDR3 contains 12 residues. The CDR3 sequence: CVSSLGGNEQYF. The CDR3 DNA reads as TGTGTCAGCAGTTTAGGCGGAAACGAGCAGTACTTC.